The 14 T cell receptor beta chains in this list originate from one sample, sequenced in a study of blood T cell repertoires in COVID-19. TCRdb's table, derived via immunoSEQ multiplex PCR, lists solely in-frame clones and lacks some. The table records about 200,000 clones, roughly 85% of them present only once. The specimen sequenced was PBMCs or T cells enriched from blood (not recorded which). All receptors come from a woman between 40 and 55 years old with acute COVID-19.

The CDR3 DNA sequence: TGTGCCAGTAGTGTACGCCGGGACAGGGAGAGGGGCAATCAGCCCCAGCATTTT. As protein: CASSVRRDRERGNQPQHF. The chain couples TRBV19 to TRBJ1-5; 9 nucleotides match TRBD1. Germline V CDR1 and CDR2: LNHDA, SQIVND (reference sequence). The CDR3 is 18 residues long. Germline trimming cut 5 bases from V and 2 bases from J; bases unmatched to any gene: 13.

The chain employs TRBV7-2 and TRBJ2-7; D gene uncertain. This CDR3 comprises 11 residues. Germline V gene data show CDR1 as SGHTA and CDR2 as FQGNSA. The V and J ends lost 5 bases and 4 bases respectively, with 6 bases between them. The CDR3: CASSPSYEQYF. The CDR3 DNA reads as TGTGCCAGCAGCCCCTCTTACGAGCAGTACTTC. The whole variable domain, filled in from reference TRBV7-2 and TRBJ2-7, reads GAGVSQSPSNKVTEKGKDVELRCDPISGHTALYWYRQSLGQGLEFLIYFQGNSAPDKSGLPSDRFSAERTGGSVSTLTIQRTQQEDSAVYLCASSPSYEQYFGPGTRLTVT.

The chain combines TRBV13 with TRBJ1-6, with 7 bases that match TRBD1. Germline V gene sequence: CDR1 PRHDT, CDR2 FYEKMQ (reference sequence). CDR3 length: 14 amino acids. The junction had 4 bases not matched to a gene; V was cut back by 4 bases and J by 7 bases. The CDR3 spells CASSSQGFNSPLHF. CDR3 nucleotides: TGTGCCAGCAGCTCACAGGGGTTCAATTCACCCCTCCACTTT. The full variable domain, with the rest looked up from reference TRBV13 and TRBJ1-6, is AAGVIQSPRHLIKEKRETATLKCYPIPRHDTVYWYQQGPGQDPQFLISFYEKMQSDKGSIPDRFSAQQFSDYHSELNMSSLELGDSALYFCASSSQGFNSPLHFGNGTRLTVT.

The genes are TRBV11-3 and TRBJ2-7; 8 bases align to TRBD2. Germline V gives CDR1 SGHNT, CDR2 YENEEA. This CDR3 has 13 residues. V was pared by 4 bases and J by 2 bases, with 1 base of the junction left unmatched. CDR3 in DNA: TGTGCCAGCAGCTCGGGACTAGCCTACGAGCAGTACTTC. Translating gives CASSSGLAYEQYF. Filled out from reference TRBV11-3 and TRBJ2-7, the complete variable domain reads EAGVVQSPRYKIIEKKQPVAFWCNPISGHNTLYWYLQNLGQGPELLIRYENEEAVDDSQLPKDRFSAERLKGVDSTLKIQPAELGDSAVYLCASSSGLAYEQYFGPGTRLTVT.

The gene calls are TRBV19 and TRBJ2-3; TRBD1 matches at 9 bases. CDR3 length: 15 amino acids. The junction had 5 bases not matched to a gene; V was cut back by 6 bases and J by 1 base. Germline V lookup: CDR1 LNHDA, CDR2 SQIVND (reference sequence). The CDR3 here is CASSHRGLGTDTQYF. CDR3 coding DNA: TGTGCCAGTAGCCACAGGGGGCTGGGCACAGATACGCAGTATTTT.

The CDR3 coding sequence is TGTGCCACCAGTCAGGGGGCGCTCGGCTACACCTTC. This gives the protein CATSQGALGYTF. The chain recombines TRBV24-1 with TRBJ1-2; 8 bases line up with TRBD1. The J segment lost 8 bases and the V segment lost 6 bases, leaving 4 bases of the junction unmatched. CDR3 length: 12 amino acids. From germline, CDR1 is KGHDR and CDR2 SFDVKD.

The chain has TRBV27 and TRBJ1-1; 8 bases are a match to TRBD1. The J segment lost 5 bases and the V segment lost 6 bases, leaving 5 bases of the junction unmatched. The germline V gene has CDR1 MNHEY and CDR2 SMNVEV (reference sequence). The CDR3 has 13 residues. DNA for the CDR3: TGTGCCAGCAGCCAGGGGGCGCGGACTGAAGCTTTCTTT. Its protein product is CASSQGARTEAFF.

The chain couples TRBV6-5 to TRBJ1-3; weak D call: TRBD1 (6 bases). CDR1 is MNHEY and CDR2 is SVGAGI in the germline V gene. This CDR3 contains 12 residues. The V end lost 7 bases, the J end lost 6 bases, and 10 bases lay between the germline ends. As DNA, the CDR3 is TGTGCCAGCACTCAGGGGTCAAACACCATATATTTT. Translation gives CASTQGSNTIYF.

The V call is TRBV7-2, the J call TRBJ1-1; TRBD1 agrees at 7 bases. The V and J ends lost 5 bases and 3 bases, in that order; junction bases with no gene match: 6. Germline CDR1 and CDR2: SGHTA and FQGNSA. The CDR3 has 14 amino acids. The CDR3 region has the DNA TGTGCCAGCAGCCGGCCAGGGGGATACACTGAAGCTTTCTTT. Residues: CASSRPGGYTEAFF.

This chain connects TRBV28 to TRBJ2-7, with a tentative D call TRBD2 (5 bases). The V and J ends lost 5 bases and 3 bases respectively, with 26 bases between them. CDR1 and CDR2 from the germline V gene are MDHEN and SYDVKM. CDR3 length: 18 residues. The CDR3 DNA reads TGTGCCAGCAGTCTTATGCAGCGAGGGAAGCCCGGAAGCTACGAGCAGTACTTC. Translated: CASSLMQRGKPGSYEQYF.

CDR3 protein: CASSLRQGDGQPQHF. The DNA for the CDR3 is TGTGCCAGCAGCCTAAGACAGGGGGACGGCCAGCCCCAGCATTTT. The V call is TRBV28, the J call TRBJ1-5; 9 bases line up with TRBD1. After removal of 6 bases from V and 7 bases from J, the junction contained 10 bases not matched to a gene. The CDR3 consists of 15 residues. Germline V gives CDR1 MDHEN, CDR2 SYDVKM.

The table lists this clone with a few counts. This chain joins TRBV13 and TRBJ2-7; 9 bases map to TRBD1. The germline CDR1 and CDR2 sequences are PRHDT and FYEKMQ (reference sequence). Trimming removed 6 bases from V and 7 bases from J; junction bases left unmatched: 13. This CDR3 contains 15 residues. The CDR3 protein is CASSPTGTGTLEQYF. CDR3 nucleotide sequence: TGTGCCAGCAGTCCAACCGGGACAGGGACCTTGGAGCAGTACTTC.

This clone was observed a handful of times. This sequence joins TRBV7-9 and TRBJ1-3; TRBD1 is a possible D gene (6 bases). The germline V gene has CDR1 SEHNR and CDR2 FQNEAQ (reference sequence). Trimming removed 5 bases from V and 4 bases from J, with 15 bases in between. This CDR3 spans 15 amino acids. DNA for the CDR3: TGTGCCAGCAGCCCCGACAGGCTGGGCGGAAACACCATATATTTT. The encoded protein is CASSPDRLGGNTIYF.

The chain uses TRBV18 and TRBJ1-1, with D possibly TRBD1 on 6 matching bases. V lost 3 bases, J lost 0 bases, and 14 bases lay in between. This CDR3 region has 16 residues. Germline V gene lookup returns CDR1 KGHSH and CDR2 LQKENI. In nucleotides, the CDR3 is TGTGCCAGCTCACCCAATACAGGGATTATGAACACTGAAGCTTTCTTT. Translated, it gives CASSPNTGIMNTEAFF.